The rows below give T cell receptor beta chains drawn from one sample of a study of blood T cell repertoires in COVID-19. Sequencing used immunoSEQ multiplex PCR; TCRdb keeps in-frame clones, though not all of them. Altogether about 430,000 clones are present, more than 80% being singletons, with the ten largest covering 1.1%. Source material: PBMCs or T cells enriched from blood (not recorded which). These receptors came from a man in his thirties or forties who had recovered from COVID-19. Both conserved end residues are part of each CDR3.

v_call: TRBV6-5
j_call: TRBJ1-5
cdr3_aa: CASQTGSNQPQHF

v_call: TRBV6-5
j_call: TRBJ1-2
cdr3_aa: CASSTGLLGYTF

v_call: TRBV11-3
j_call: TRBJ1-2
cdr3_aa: CASSDGLLGYTF

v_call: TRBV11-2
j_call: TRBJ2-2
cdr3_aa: CASSLQGNTGELFF

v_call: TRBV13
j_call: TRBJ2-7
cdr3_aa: CASSLGLGTGGHEQYF

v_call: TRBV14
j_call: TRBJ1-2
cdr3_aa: CASSQDEEVGGYTF

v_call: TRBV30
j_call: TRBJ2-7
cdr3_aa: CAWSVLSGRAGEQYF

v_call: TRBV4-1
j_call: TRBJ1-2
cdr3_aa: CASSPNGGEHTF

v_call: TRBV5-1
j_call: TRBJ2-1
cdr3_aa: CASSLARGHINEQFF

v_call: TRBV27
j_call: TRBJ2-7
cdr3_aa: CASSLGQGVSEQYF

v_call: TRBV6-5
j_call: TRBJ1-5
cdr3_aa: CASSRRLDQPQHF

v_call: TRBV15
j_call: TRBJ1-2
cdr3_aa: CATSGLEVTGGHGGYTF

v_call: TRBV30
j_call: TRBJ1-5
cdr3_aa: CASGGYGNQPQHF

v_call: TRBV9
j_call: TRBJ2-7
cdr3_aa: CASSDRNSYEQYF

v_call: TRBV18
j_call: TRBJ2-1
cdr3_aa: CASSQLAGGHNEQFF

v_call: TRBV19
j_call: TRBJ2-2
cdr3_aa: CASSIEGTLNTGELFF

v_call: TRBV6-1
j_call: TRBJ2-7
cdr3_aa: CASSEPGLAGYRIVDEQYF

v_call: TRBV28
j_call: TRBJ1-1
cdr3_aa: CASSGTGGTEAFF

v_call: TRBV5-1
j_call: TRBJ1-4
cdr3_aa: CASSLWGGSNEKLFF

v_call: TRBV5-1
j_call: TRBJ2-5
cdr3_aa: CATSLDQETQYF

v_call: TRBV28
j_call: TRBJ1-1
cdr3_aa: CASSSEGQGGTEAFF

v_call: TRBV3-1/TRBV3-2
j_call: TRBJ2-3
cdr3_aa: CASSQRSGSTDTQYF

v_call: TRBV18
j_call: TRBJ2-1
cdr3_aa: CASSPRSPGLGGEQFF

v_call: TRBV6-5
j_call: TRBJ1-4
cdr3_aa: CASSYVSGGEKLFF

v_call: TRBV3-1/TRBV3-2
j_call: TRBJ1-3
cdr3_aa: CASSHLGQGARTIYF

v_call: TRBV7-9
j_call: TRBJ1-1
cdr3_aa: CASSRATGLNTEAFF

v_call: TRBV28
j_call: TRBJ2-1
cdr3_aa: CASSLPSGRTSYNEQFF

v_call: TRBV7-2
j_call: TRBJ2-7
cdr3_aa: CASSRTGMVVHEQYF